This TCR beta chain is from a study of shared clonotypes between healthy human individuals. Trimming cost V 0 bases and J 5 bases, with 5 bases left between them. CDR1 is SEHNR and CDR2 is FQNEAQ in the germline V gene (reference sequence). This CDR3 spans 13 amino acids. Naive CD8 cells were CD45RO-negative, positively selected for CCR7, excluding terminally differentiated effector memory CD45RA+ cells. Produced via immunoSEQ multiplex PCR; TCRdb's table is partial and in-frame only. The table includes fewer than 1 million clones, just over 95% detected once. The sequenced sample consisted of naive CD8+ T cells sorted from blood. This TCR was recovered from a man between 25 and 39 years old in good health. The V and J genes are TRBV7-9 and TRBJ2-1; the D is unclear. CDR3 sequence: CASSLASHNEQFF. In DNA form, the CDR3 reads TGTGCCAGCAGCTTAGCTAGCCACAATGAGCAGTTCTTC.